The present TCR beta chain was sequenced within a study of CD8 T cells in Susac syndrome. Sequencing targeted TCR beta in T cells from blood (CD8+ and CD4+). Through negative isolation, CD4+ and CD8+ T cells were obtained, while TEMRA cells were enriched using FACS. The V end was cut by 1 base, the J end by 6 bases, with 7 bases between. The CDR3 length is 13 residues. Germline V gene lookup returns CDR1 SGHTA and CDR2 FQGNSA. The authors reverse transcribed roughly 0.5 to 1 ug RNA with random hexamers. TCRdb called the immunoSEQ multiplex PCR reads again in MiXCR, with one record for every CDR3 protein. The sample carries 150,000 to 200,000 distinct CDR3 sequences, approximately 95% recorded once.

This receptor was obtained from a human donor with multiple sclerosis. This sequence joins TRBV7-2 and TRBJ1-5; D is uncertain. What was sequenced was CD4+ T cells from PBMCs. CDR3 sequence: CASSLDKGQPQHF. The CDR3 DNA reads TGTGCCAGCAGCTTAGATAAGGGTCAGCCCCAGCATTTT.